The 25 T cell receptor beta chains listed next were all sequenced from one sample in a study of OX40 agonist ivuxolimab in advanced cancers. Using immunoSEQ multiplex PCR, the repertoire was profiled, and TCRdb retains in-frame clones only, with some absent. This table has approximately 70,000 clones, 88% appearing once. Specimen: CD4+ or CD8+ T cells sorted from blood, collected in a trial of the OX40 agonist ivuxolimab. The receptors were sampled from an adult with an advanced solid tumor such as melanoma, head and neck, liver or kidney cancer.

The rearrangement links TRBV7-9 to TRBJ2-2; 7 nucleotides agree with TRBD2. The CDR3 loop spans 15 amino acids. V lost 1 base and J lost 3; bases outside the gene matches: 2. Germline V gene data show CDR1 as SEHNR and CDR2 as FQNEAQ (reference sequence). CDR3 sequence: CASSLVAGHTGELFF. As DNA, the CDR3 is TGTGCCAGCAGCTTAGTAGCGGGCCACACCGGGGAGCTGTTTTTT. The variable domain in full, completed from reference TRBV7-9 and TRBJ2-2, reads DTGVSQNPRHKITKRGQNVTFRCDPISEHNRLYWYRQTLGQGPEFLTYFQNEAQLEKSRLLSDRFSAERPKGSFSTLEIQRTEQGDSAMYLCASSLVAGHTGELFFGEGSRLTVL.

The chain combines TRBV5-1 with TRBJ2-1; D ambiguous. Germline CDR1 is SGHRS and CDR2 is YFSETQ. Trimming removed 3 bases at V and 9 bases at J, with 22 bases between. The CDR3 length is 16 residues. The CDR3 DNA follows: TGCGCCAGCAGCTCCGGATGGAGCGCCCCCCTAGGTGAGCAGTTCTTC. Encoded protein: CASSSGWSAPLGEQFF.

The chain recombines TRBV28 with TRBJ2-4; 7 bases map to TRBD1. The germline V gene has CDR1 MDHEN and CDR2 SYDVKM. The CDR3 is made up of 17 amino acids. With V trimmed by 6 bases and J by 6 bases, 17 bases remained unmatched. The CDR3 reads CASRGPSTGHSLNIQYF. In DNA, the CDR3 is TGTGCCAGCAGGGGACCTTCGACAGGGCATAGTTTAAACATTCAGTACTTC.

The chain uses TRBV2 and TRBJ2-3; D not certain. V lost 10 bases and J lost 0, with 14 bases in between. The CDR3 length is 14 residues. Per the germline V gene, CDR1 is SNHLY and CDR2 is FYNNEI. In nucleotides, the CDR3 is TGTGCCATCCAACGTAGCACTAGCACAGATACGCAGTATTTT. Translated: CAIQRSTSTDTQYF. The full variable domain, in which reference TRBV2 and TRBJ2-3 provide the parts outside the CDR3, is EPEVTQTPSHQVTQMGQEVILRCVPISNHLYFYWYRQILGQKVEFLVSFYNNEISEKSEIFDDQFSVERPDGSNFTLKIRSTKLEDSAMYFCAIQRSTSTDTQYFGPGTRLTVL.

The chain combines TRBV7-2 with TRBJ2-5; TRBD2 agrees at 8 bases. CDR1 is SGHTA and CDR2 is FQGNSA in the germline V gene. The trim removed 3 bases at V and 2 bases at J, leaving 2 bases unmatched. CDR3 length: 14 amino acids. The CDR3 is CASSFQREQETQYF. The CDR3 DNA follows: TGTGCCAGCAGCTTCCAGCGGGAGCAAGAGACCCAGTACTTC.

The chain uses TRBV5-8 and TRBJ2-1, with D unclear. The ends were cut back, 4 bases at V and 0 bases at J, with 14 bases in the middle. Germline CDR1 SGHTS, CDR2 YDEGEE. The CDR3 spans 16 residues. CDR3 in amino acids: CASSLRASSSYNEQFF. As DNA, the CDR3 is TGTGCCAGCAGCCTCCGGGCCTCGAGCTCCTACAATGAGCAGTTCTTC.

This chain connects TRBV5-4 to TRBJ2-5; D is undetermined. CDR1 is SGHNT and CDR2 is YYREEE in the germline V gene (reference sequence). V lost 0 bases and J 2 bases, leaving 11 bases between the germline ends. The CDR3 is 15 amino acids. The CDR3 is CASSLVGREQETQYF. The CDR3 DNA is TGTGCCAGCAGCTTGGTGGGCAGAGAGCAAGAGACCCAGTACTTC.

The gene calls are TRBV19 and TRBJ1-5; D call uncertain. This CDR3 is 15 amino acids long. Per germline, CDR1 LNHDA and CDR2 SQIVND (reference sequence). Between the trimmed V and J ends, which lost 4 bases and 3 bases, there was a span of 13 bases. This CDR3 reads CASSTLRADNQPQHF. DNA of the CDR3: TGTGCCAGTAGTACCCTAAGAGCAGACAATCAGCCCCAGCATTTT.

The chain has TRBV28 and TRBJ2-5, with D possibly being TRBD2 (5 bases). The germline V gene has CDR1 MDHEN and CDR2 SYDVKM. This CDR3 has 15 residues. With 6 bases removed from V and 2 bases from J, the gap between germline ends came to 16 bases. The CDR3 reads CASSRPAGGQETQYF. Here the CDR3 DNA reads TGTGCCAGCAGCCGTCCGGCGGGCGGTCAAGAGACCCAGTACTTC.

The chain joins TRBV7-8 to TRBJ2-6, with 7 nucleotides matching TRBD1. J gave up 1 base and V 2 bases, and 11 bases lay outside the gene matches. Germline lookup yields CDR1 SGHVS and CDR2 FQNEAQ. The CDR3 covers 19 residues. The CDR3 DNA sequence: TGTGCCAGCAGCTTACCCCGACAGGGTCTTAAGTCTGGGGCCAACGTCCTGACTTTC. Its translation: CASSLPRQGLKSGANVLTF.

V is TRBV5-6 and J is TRBJ1-1; D unclear. Trimming left V 2 bases short and J 6 bases short, with 11 bases between. Germline loops: CDR1 SGHDT, CDR2 YYEEEE. The CDR3 covers 13 residues. CDR3 nucleotide sequence: TGTGCCAGCAGCTTTGACGGGTGGGCTGAAGCTTTCTTT. The encoded protein is CASSFDGWAEAFF.

The CDR3 DNA reads as TGTGCCAGTTGGGGACTAGCGGGGACCTACGAGCAGTACTTC. The encoded protein is CASWGLAGTYEQYF. The V gene is TRBV6-5, the J gene TRBJ2-7; 13 nucleotides line up with TRBD2. The V gene end was trimmed by 9 bases and the J gene end by 2 bases; junction bases not matched to a gene: 4. CDR1 is MNHEY, CDR2 SVGAGI, per germline. There are 14 residues in the CDR3.

This clone was found a few times. V and J are TRBV5-6 and TRBJ2-7; 7 bases align to TRBD1. The CDR3 extends over 15 amino acids. Germline-derived CDR1 and CDR2 are SGHDT and YYEEEE. Trimming took 1 base from V and 3 from J; bases not matched to a gene: 7. The CDR3 spells CASSLKPDRYYEQYF. The CDR3, as DNA: TGTGCCAGCAGCTTGAAACCGGACAGGTACTACGAGCAGTACTTC.

V usage is TRBV2 and J usage is TRBJ2-7; D gene uncertain. This CDR3 is 13 amino acids long. V was shortened by 4 bases and J by 6 bases, with 13 bases between the two germline ends. The V gene's germline CDR1 is SNHLY and CDR2 FYNNEI. The CDR3, as DNA: TGTGCCAGCAGTGGGGTCCCCACGGGCGAGCAGTACTTC. This encodes CASSGVPTGEQYF.

The chain combines TRBV7-7 with TRBJ2-7, with TRBD1 matching over 7 bases. This CDR3 region has 13 residues. Germline V gene sequence: CDR1 SSHAT, CDR2 FNYEAQ (reference sequence). Trimming removed 4 bases from V and 7 bases from J; junction bases left unmatched: 7. The CDR3 DNA is TGTGCCAGCAGCTCCGACAGGGTTGCGGAGCAGTACTTC. Its protein is CASSSDRVAEQYF.

This clone was recorded once. The CDR3 loop reads CASSASGYEQYF. In DNA form, the CDR3 reads TGTGCCAGCAGTGCTAGCGGCTACGAGCAGTACTTC. The rearrangement links TRBV6-6 to TRBJ2-7; 7 bases map to TRBD2. The CDR3 is 12 amino acids. The germline CDR1 and CDR2 sequences are MNHNY and SVGAGI (reference sequence). J lost 3 bases, V lost 5 bases, and 1 base had no gene match.

The chain is built from TRBV4-1 and TRBJ2-2; 7 bases align to TRBD2. The CDR3 length is 16 residues. Trimming at V came to 0 bases and at J to 7 bases, leaving 8 bases not matched to a gene. CDR1 MGHRA and CDR2 YSYEKL come from the germline V gene. This CDR3 is CASSQDVAGAFGELFF. As DNA, the CDR3 is TGCGCCAGCAGCCAAGACGTGGCGGGAGCGTTCGGGGAGCTGTTTTTT.

This rearrangement joins TRBV28 to TRBJ1-2; D uncertain. This CDR3 has 13 residues. The V and J ends lost 5 bases and 5 bases respectively, with 12 bases between them. Germline CDR1 is MDHEN and CDR2 is SYDVKM. The chain's CDR3 is CASSPSPLYGYTF. For the CDR3, the DNA is TGTGCCAGCAGTCCTTCCCCTTTATATGGCTACACCTTC.

This chain uses TRBV7-2 with TRBJ2-7; D possibly corresponds to TRBD1 (6 bases). Germline values: CDR1 SGHTA, CDR2 FQGNSA. The CDR3 runs 14 residues. The V gene lost 0 bases and the J gene lost 5 bases, with 11 bases spanning the gap. The CDR3 reads CASSLAGGDHEQYF. The CDR3 coding sequence is TGTGCCAGCAGCTTAGCAGGGGGAGACCACGAGCAGTACTTC.

V is TRBV7-9 and J is TRBJ1-1; tentative D call: TRBD1 (5 bases). This CDR3 comprises 13 residues. The ends were cut back, 8 bases at V and 1 base at J, with 11 bases in the middle. Per the germline V gene, CDR1 is SEHNR and CDR2 is FQNEAQ (reference sequence). CDR3 loop: CASQWGGNTEAFF. The DNA of the CDR3 is TGTGCCAGCCAATGGGGGGGGAACACTGAAGCTTTCTTT.

Notes on this clone: One end of the junction fails to match germline, which may point to a read error. This sequence joins TRBV11-3 and TRBJ2-3; 7 bases agree with TRBD2. The CDR3 sequence is 14 residues long. Germline CDR1 is SGHNT and CDR2 is YENEEA. The CDR3 nucleotides read TGTGCCAGCTGCTTGGCTAGCGGAATAGATACGCAGTATTTT. The encoded protein is CASCLASGIDTQYF.

The chain uses TRBV30 and TRBJ2-6; 7 positions agree with TRBD1. V dropped 3 bases and J dropped 1; count of bases not matched to a gene: 0. The CDR3 loop spans 14 amino acids. Germline V gene data show CDR1 as GTSNPN and CDR2 as SVGIG (reference sequence). The DNA of the CDR3 is TGTGCCTGGAGGACAGGGTCTGGGGCCAACGTCCTGACTTTC. This codes for CAWRTGSGANVLTF.

The J gene is TRBJ1-2, the V gene TRBV11-3, with 7 bases aligning to TRBD1. Looked up from germline, CDR1 is SGHNT and CDR2 is YENEEA. The CDR3 covers 15 residues. V lost 1 base to trimming and J lost 0 bases; unmatched junction nucleotides: 2. The CDR3 DNA sequence: TGTGCCAGCAGCTTAGGACAGGGATCTAACTATGGCTACACCTTC. This encodes CASSLGQGSNYGYTF.

V is TRBV29-1 and J is TRBJ1-3, with D unresolved. Trimming cost V 5 bases and J 0 bases, with 8 bases left between them. Germline V gene data show CDR1 as SQVTM and CDR2 as ANQGSEA. The CDR3 covers 13 residues. In nucleotides, the CDR3 is TGCAGCGTTCTGGAGGACTCTGGAAACACCATATATTTT. Translated: CSVLEDSGNTIYF. Filled out from reference TRBV29-1 and TRBJ1-3, the complete variable domain reads SAVISQKPSRDICQRGTSLTIQCQVDSQVTMMFWYRQQPGQSLTLIATANQGSEATYESGFVIDKFPISRPNLTFSTLTVSNMSPEDSSIYLCSVLEDSGNTIYFGEGSWLTVV.

This rearrangement joins TRBV5-1 to TRBJ2-5, with 10 bases that match TRBD2. J lost 4 bases, V lost 0 bases, and 6 bases had no gene match. The CDR3 totals 16 residues. Germline loops: CDR1 SGHRS, CDR2 YFSETQ. The CDR3 protein is CASSLAPAGGLETQYF. In nucleotides, the CDR3 is TGCGCCAGCAGCTTGGCCCCAGCGGGGGGGCTAGAGACCCAGTACTTC. Full variable domain (rest looked up from reference TRBV5-1 and TRBJ2-5): KAGVTQTPRYLIKTRGQQVTLSCSPISGHRSVSWYQQTPGQGLQFLFEYFSETQRNKGNFPGRFSGRQFSNSRSEMNVSTLELGDSALYLCASSLAPAGGLETQYFGPGTRLLVL.